Below are 9 T cell receptor beta chains sequenced from a single sample in a study of CD8+ T cells in alopecia areata. Documented treatment: oral pan-JAK inhibitor, 5-10 mg twice daily. RNA extraction was followed by reverse transcription into cDNA, which acted as the sequencing template. Profiled with immunoSEQ multiplex PCR; TCRdb holds only in-frame clones, not every one. The sample includes fewer than 150,000 clones, 75% to 85% of them seen just once. Here the sequenced sample was CD8+ T cells sorted from blood, taken at week 4, from a patient treated with tofacitinib. These receptors were taken from a human donor with alopecia areata.

This rearrangement joins TRBV5-1 to TRBJ2-1; 7 positions agree with TRBD1. V lost 3 bases, J lost 2 bases, and 5 bases stayed unmatched. The CDR3 contains 15 residues. Germline V gene data show CDR1 as SGHRS and CDR2 as YFSETQ. CDR3 bases: TGCGCCAGCAGCTCCACCGGGACAGCCTACAATGAGCAGTTCTTC. It specifies CASSSTGTAYNEQFF.

The chain couples TRBV5-8 to TRBJ2-7; D gene uncertain. Germline lookup yields CDR1 SGHTS and CDR2 YDEGEE. The CDR3 extends over 13 amino acids. V was pared by 2 bases and J by 4 bases, with 10 bases between. The CDR3 loop is CASSFPQIYEQYF. CDR3 bases: TGTGCCAGCAGCTTTCCCCAGATTTACGAGCAGTACTTC.

This chain uses TRBV5-6 with TRBJ2-1; D remains ambiguous. The germline V gene has CDR1 SGHDT and CDR2 YYEEEE. The ends were cut back, 2 bases at V and 6 bases at J, with 9 bases in the middle. The CDR3 length is 13 residues. DNA of the CDR3: TGTGCCAGCAGCTTATTGTTGGGCAATGAGCAGTTCTTC. It specifies CASSLLLGNEQFF.

The gene calls are TRBV2 and TRBJ2-7, with TRBD2 matching 7 bases. The CDR3 is 16 residues long. Germline trimming cut 6 bases from V and 5 bases from J; bases unmatched to any gene: 16. Germline V gene lookup returns CDR1 SNHLY and CDR2 FYNNEI. This CDR3 reads CASSKTPPGGYDEQYF. CDR3 DNA sequence: TGTGCCAGCAGCAAGACCCCTCCGGGGGGTTACGACGAGCAGTACTTC.

The chain combines TRBV6-5 with TRBJ2-7; tentative D call: TRBD2 (5 bases). Germline V gives CDR1 MNHEY, CDR2 SVGAGI. V was shortened by 6 bases and J by 6 bases, with 9 bases between the two germline ends. This CDR3 has 11 amino acids. The CDR3 loop is CASRDLGEQYF. For the CDR3, the DNA is TGTGCCAGCAGGGACTTGGGCGAGCAGTACTTC.

The chain combines TRBV14 with TRBJ2-5; 7 bases match TRBD2. From germline, CDR1 is SGHDN and CDR2 FVKESK. CDR3 length: 17 amino acids. V trimming: 0 bases; J trimming: 9 bases; junction bases outside the gene matches: 16. The CDR3 protein is CASSQDVRGNSRGAQYF. In DNA form, the CDR3 reads TGTGCCAGCAGCCAAGACGTTCGTGGAAACAGCCGGGGGGCCCAGTACTTC.

The CDR3 here is CASSLALTYEQYF. The CDR3 DNA is TGTGCCAGCAGCTTGGCCCTAACCTACGAGCAGTACTTC. The chain has TRBV7-2 and TRBJ2-7; D is unclear. Trimming cost V 3 bases and J 2 bases, with 8 bases left between them. This CDR3 comprises 13 residues. CDR1 is SGHTA and CDR2 is FQGNSA in the germline V gene. The full variable domain, rest sourced from reference TRBV7-2 and TRBJ2-7, is GAGVSQSPSNKVTEKGKDVELRCDPISGHTALYWYRQSLGQGLEFLIYFQGNSAPDKSGLPSDRFSAERTGGSVSTLTIQRTQQEDSAVYLCASSLALTYEQYFGPGTRLTVT.

The chain employs TRBV15 and TRBJ1-5, with D possibly TRBD1 on 6 matching bases. Germline values: CDR1 LNHNV, CDR2 YYDKDF (reference sequence). CDR3 length: 15 residues. V gave up 2 bases and J gave up 7 bases, with 15 bases separating them. CDR3 sequence reads: CATSRPRTVAQPQHF. Here the CDR3 DNA reads TGTGCCACCAGCAGACCCCGGACAGTCGCCCAGCCCCAGCATTTT.

This chain uses TRBV5-1 with TRBJ1-5, with a tentative D call TRBD1 (5 bases). Germline values: CDR1 SGHRS, CDR2 YFSETQ. V lost 2 bases to trimming and J lost 0 bases, with 9 bases between them. The CDR3 has 15 amino acids. The CDR3 sequence is CASSLGGASNQPQHF. CDR3 in DNA: TGCGCCAGCAGCTTAGGCGGGGCTAGCAATCAGCCCCAGCATTTT. The variable domain in full, with the rest retrieved from reference TRBV5-1 and TRBJ1-5, is KAGVTQTPRYLIKTRGQQVTLSCSPISGHRSVSWYQQTPGQGLQFLFEYFSETQRNKGNFPGRFSGRQFSNSRSEMNVSTLELGDSALYLCASSLGGASNQPQHFGDGTRLSIL.